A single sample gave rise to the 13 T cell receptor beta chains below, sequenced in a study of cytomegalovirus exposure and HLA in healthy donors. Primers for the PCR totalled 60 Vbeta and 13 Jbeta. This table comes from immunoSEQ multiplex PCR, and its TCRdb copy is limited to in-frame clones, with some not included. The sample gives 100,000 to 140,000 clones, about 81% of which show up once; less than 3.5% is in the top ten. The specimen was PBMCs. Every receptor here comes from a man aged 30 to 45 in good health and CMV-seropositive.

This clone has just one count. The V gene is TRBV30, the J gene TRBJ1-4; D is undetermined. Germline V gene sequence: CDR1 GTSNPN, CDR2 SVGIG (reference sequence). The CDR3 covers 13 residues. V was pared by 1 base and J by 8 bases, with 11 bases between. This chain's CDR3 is CAWSETFREKLFF. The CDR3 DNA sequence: TGTGCCTGGAGTGAGACTTTTCGCGAAAAACTGTTTTTT.

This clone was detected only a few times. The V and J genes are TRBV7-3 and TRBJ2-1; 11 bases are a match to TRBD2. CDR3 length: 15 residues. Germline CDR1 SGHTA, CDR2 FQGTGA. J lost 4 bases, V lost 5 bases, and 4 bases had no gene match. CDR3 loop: CASSPASGGYNEQFF. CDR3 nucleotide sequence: TGTGCCAGCAGCCCAGCTAGCGGGGGGTACAATGAGCAGTTCTTC.

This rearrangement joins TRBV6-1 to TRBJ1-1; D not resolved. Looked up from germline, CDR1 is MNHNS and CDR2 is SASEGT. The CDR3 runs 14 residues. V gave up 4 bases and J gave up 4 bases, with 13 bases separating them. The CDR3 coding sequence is TGTGCCAGCAGTGTGGACCCCCGGGGCACTGAAGCTTTCTTT. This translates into CASSVDPRGTEAFF.

CDR3 loop: CASSLGGQSNQPQHF. For the CDR3, the DNA is TGTGCCAGCAGCTTAGGAGGGCAGAGCAATCAGCCCCAGCATTTT. V usage is TRBV7-2 and J usage is TRBJ1-5, with no clear D. The CDR3 runs to 15 residues. From germline, CDR1 is SGHTA and CDR2 FQGNSA. Trimming took 1 base from V and 1 from J, leaving 8 bases between them.

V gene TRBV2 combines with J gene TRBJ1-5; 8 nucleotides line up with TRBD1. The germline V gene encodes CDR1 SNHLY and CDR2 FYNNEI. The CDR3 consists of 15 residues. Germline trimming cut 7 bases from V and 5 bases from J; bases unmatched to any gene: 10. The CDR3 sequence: CASTLDRGGDQPQHF. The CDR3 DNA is TGTGCCAGCACCCTCGACAGGGGTGGGGATCAGCCCCAGCATTTT.

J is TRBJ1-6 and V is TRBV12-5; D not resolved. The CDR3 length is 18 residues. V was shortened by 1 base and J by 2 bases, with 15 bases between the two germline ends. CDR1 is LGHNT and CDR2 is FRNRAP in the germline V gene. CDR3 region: CASGLGNQLQAYNSPLHF. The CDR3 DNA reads TGTGCTAGTGGTTTGGGAAATCAACTCCAGGCCTATAATTCACCCCTCCACTTT. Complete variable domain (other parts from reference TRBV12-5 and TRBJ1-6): DARVTQTPRHKVTEMGQEVTMRCQPILGHNTVFWYRQTMMQGLELLAYFRNRAPLDDSGMPKDRFSAEMPDATLATLKIQPSEPRDSAVYFCASGLGNQLQAYNSPLHFGNGTRLTVT.

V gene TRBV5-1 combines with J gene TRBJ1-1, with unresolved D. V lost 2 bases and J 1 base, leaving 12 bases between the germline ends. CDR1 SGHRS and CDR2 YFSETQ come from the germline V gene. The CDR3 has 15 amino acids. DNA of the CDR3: TGCGCCAGCAGCTTCTCACAGAGACAGAACACTGAAGCTTTCTTT. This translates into CASSFSQRQNTEAFF.

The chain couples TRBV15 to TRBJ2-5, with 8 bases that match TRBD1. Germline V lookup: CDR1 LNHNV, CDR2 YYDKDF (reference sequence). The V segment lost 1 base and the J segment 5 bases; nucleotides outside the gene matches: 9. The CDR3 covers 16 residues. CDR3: CATSRGRQGMVETQYF. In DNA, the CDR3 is TGTGCCACCAGCAGAGGCCGACAGGGGATGGTGGAGACCCAGTACTTC.

This CDR3 is CASSLSAYANYGYTF. CDR3 in DNA: TGCGCCAGCAGCTTGAGCGCATATGCTAACTATGGCTACACCTTC. The rearrangement joins TRBV5-1 to TRBJ1-2; D call uncertain. Per the germline V gene, CDR1 is SGHRS and CDR2 is YFSETQ. Trimming took 1 base from V and 0 from J, leaving 10 bases between them. The CDR3 is made up of 15 amino acids.

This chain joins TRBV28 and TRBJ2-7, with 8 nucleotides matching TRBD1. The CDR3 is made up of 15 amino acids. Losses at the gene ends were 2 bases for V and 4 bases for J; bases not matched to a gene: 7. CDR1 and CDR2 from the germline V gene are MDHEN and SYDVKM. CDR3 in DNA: TGTGCCAGCAGTTTAGCCGCAGGGGGCGGATACGAGCAGTACTTC. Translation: CASSLAAGGGYEQYF.

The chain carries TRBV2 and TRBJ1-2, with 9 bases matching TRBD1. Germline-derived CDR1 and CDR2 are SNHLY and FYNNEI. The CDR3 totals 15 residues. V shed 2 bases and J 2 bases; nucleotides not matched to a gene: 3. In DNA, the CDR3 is TGTGCCAGCAGTGAAAGAGGACAGGGGAACTATGGCTACACCTTC. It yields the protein CASSERGQGNYGYTF. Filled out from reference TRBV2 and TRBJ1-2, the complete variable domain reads EPEVTQTPSHQVTQMGQEVILRCVPISNHLYFYWYRQILGQKVEFLVSFYNNEISEKSEIFDDQFSVERPDGSNFTLKIRSTKLEDSAMYFCASSERGQGNYGYTFGSGTRLTVV.

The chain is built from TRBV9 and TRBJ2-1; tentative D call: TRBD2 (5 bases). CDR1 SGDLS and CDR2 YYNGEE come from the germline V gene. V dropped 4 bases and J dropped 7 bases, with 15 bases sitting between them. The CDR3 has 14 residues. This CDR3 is CASSIFGETNEQFF. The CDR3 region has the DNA TGTGCCAGCAGCATATTCGGGGAGACTAATGAGCAGTTCTTC.

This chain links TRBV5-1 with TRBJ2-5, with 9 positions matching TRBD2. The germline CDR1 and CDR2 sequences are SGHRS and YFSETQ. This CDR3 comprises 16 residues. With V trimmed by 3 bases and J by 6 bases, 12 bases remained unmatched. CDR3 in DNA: TGCGCCAGCAGCTCTCAGGTAGCGGGGGAGTTGCAGACCCAGTACTTC. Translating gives CASSSQVAGELQTQYF. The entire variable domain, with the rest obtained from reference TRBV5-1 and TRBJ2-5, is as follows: KAGVTQTPRYLIKTRGQQVTLSCSPISGHRSVSWYQQTPGQGLQFLFEYFSETQRNKGNFPGRFSGRQFSNSRSEMNVSTLELGDSALYLCASSSQVAGELQTQYFGPGTRLLVL.